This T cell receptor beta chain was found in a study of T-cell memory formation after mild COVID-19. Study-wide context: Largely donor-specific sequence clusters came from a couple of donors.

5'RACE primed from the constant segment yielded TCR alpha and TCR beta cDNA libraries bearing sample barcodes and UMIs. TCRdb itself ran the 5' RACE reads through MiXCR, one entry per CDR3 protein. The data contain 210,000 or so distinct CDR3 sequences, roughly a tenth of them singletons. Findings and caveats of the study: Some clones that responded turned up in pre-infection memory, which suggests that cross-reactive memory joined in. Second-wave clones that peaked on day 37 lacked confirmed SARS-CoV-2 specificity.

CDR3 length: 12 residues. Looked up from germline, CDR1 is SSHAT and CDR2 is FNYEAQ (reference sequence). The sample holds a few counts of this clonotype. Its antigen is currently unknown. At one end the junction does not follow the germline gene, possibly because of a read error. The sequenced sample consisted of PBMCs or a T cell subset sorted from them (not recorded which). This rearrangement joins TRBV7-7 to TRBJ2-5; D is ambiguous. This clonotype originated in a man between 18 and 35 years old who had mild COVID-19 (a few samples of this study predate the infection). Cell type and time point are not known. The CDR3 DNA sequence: TGTGCTAGCAGCTTAGAAAGTGGGACCCAGTACTTC. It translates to CASSLESGTQYF.